This record looks at one T cell receptor beta chain sequence and its context. Its antigen is undetermined. This CDR3 has 14 residues. Germline V gives CDR1 SEHNR, CDR2 FQNEAQ (reference sequence). V lost 5 bases, J lost 4 bases, and 14 bases lay in between. This record comes from a study of shared clonotypes between healthy human individuals. Study context: The study enrolled two women and a few men aged 18 to 49. For every donor, three CD4 naive, three CD4 memory, two CD8 naive and one CD8 memory plates were used.

As processed by the authors: Junction-only sequences without quality scores were provided by ImmunoSEQ, so filtering was different. The repertoire was sequenced with immunoSEQ multiplex PCR; TCRdb's copy has only in-frame clones and lacks some. V, J and clone size were drawn from that table, and D and trimming were deduced from the DNA. The sample contains 550,000 to 600,000 clones, roughly 98% of which appear only once. Findings of the study overall: It was the non-shared clonotypes that had lower generation probabilities than clonotypes shared by all four donors.

CD8 cells classed as naive were CD45RO-negative and positively selected for CCR7, excluding terminally differentiated effector memory CD45RA+ cells. This TCR was recovered from a man under 40 in good health. The chain has TRBV7-9 and TRBJ1-2; D possibly corresponds to TRBD1 (6 bases). Sample: naive CD8+ T cells sorted from blood. The CDR3 sequence: CASSQTGQLYGYTF. The DNA for the CDR3 is TGTGCCAGCAGCCAAACCGGACAGCTCTATGGCTACACCTTC. Drawing the rest from reference TRBV7-9 and TRBJ1-2, the complete variable domain is DTGVSQNPRHKITKRGQNVTFRCDPISEHNRLYWYRQTLGQGPEFLTYFQNEAQLEKSRLLSDRFSAERPKGSFSTLEIQRTEQGDSAMYLCASSQTGQLYGYTFGSGTRLTVV.